These 23 T cell receptor beta chains were sequenced from one sample in a study of vaccination effects on CD4 cells after COVID-19. Prior to sequencing, the ViraFEST assay stimulated PBMC with viral peptide pools, which expanded the antigen-specific CD4+ T cells. Having been cultured for less than 13 days, the cells underwent CD4+ T cell isolation. Participants each got two BNT162b2 or mRNA-1273 vaccine doses. No antigen has been identified for these receptors. Assay used: immunoSEQ multiplex PCR; TCRdb lists only in-frame clones, some missing. This sample carries 30,000 to 40,000 clones, around 70% of them seen once, and the ten largest clones take roughly an eighth. Specimen: CD4+ T cells from PBMCs cultured with HCoV-229E spike peptides, collected after COVID-19 vaccination. These receptors came from a human donor who received a COVID-19 vaccine.

The chain recombines TRBV3-1 (or the pseudogene TRBV3-2) with TRBJ2-7, with 11 bases identical to TRBD1. The V gene end was trimmed by 1 base and the J gene end by 2 bases; junction bases not matched to a gene: 19. CDR1 and CDR2 (germline): LGHDT, YNNKEL (reference sequence). The CDR3 consists of 21 residues. CDR3 nucleotide sequence: TGTGCCAGCAGCCAAGGAAGGGCGCGGGACAGGGGGTTTGGAGAAACCTACGAGCAGTACTTC. It encodes CASSQGRARDRGFGETYEQYF.

This chain connects TRBV19 to TRBJ2-1; 9 nucleotides line up with TRBD1. The V gene's germline CDR1 is LNHDA and CDR2 SQIVND (reference sequence). The CDR3 sequence is 13 residues long. The V and J ends lost 5 bases and 5 bases, in that order; junction bases with no gene match: 1. The CDR3 protein is CASSRDRDNEQFF. The CDR3 DNA follows: TGTGCCAGTAGTCGGGACAGGGACAATGAGCAGTTCTTC.

In its sample, this clone was seen once. The V and J genes are TRBV5-1 and TRBJ2-1; tentatively, D is TRBD1 or TRBD2 (7 bases each). The CDR3 is 15 amino acids. V was trimmed by 1 base and J by 5 bases, leaving 13 bases between them. The V gene's germline CDR1 is SGHRS and CDR2 YFSETQ. The CDR3 sequence is CASSLWGGGNNEQFF. The CDR3 DNA reads TGCGCCAGCAGCTTGTGGGGAGGGGGCAACAATGAGCAGTTCTTC. Drawing the rest from reference TRBV5-1 and TRBJ2-1, the complete variable domain is KAGVTQTPRYLIKTRGQQVTLSCSPISGHRSVSWYQQTPGQGLQFLFEYFSETQRNKGNFPGRFSGRQFSNSRSEMNVSTLELGDSALYLCASSLWGGGNNEQFFGPGTRLTVL.

The chain links TRBV7-8 to TRBJ2-1, with D maybe TRBD2 (6 bases). Germline V CDR1 and CDR2: SGHVS, FQNEAQ. This CDR3 is 13 amino acids long. Trimming cost V 0 bases and J 7 bases, with 7 bases left between them. DNA for the CDR3: TGTGCCAGCAGCTTAGCAGGGAGGAATGAGCAGTTCTTC. This translates into CASSLAGRNEQFF.

The V gene is TRBV7-9, the J gene TRBJ1-4; D is possibly TRBD1 (6 bases). Germline assignment: CDR1 SEHNR and CDR2 FQNEAQ (reference sequence). Trimming stripped 1 base from V and 6 bases from J, with 12 bases between. The CDR3 has 15 residues. As DNA, the CDR3 is TGTGCCAGCAGCTTAGGAGGGGGGACGTATGAAAAACTGTTTTTT. Translated, it gives CASSLGGGTYEKLFF.

The rearrangement uses TRBV18 and TRBJ1-3; D ambiguous. V gave up 0 bases and J gave up 1 base, with 13 bases separating them. Germline CDR1 and CDR2: KGHSH and LQKENI. The CDR3 length is 17 residues. The chain's CDR3 is CASSPPHSGGSGNTIYF. The CDR3 DNA follows: TGTGCCAGCTCACCACCTCACAGTGGAGGTTCTGGAAACACCATATATTTT.

This clone was detected only a few times. The CDR3 reads CAWMWGTGVINEQFF. The CDR3 DNA reads as TGTGCCTGGATGTGGGGGACAGGGGTGATCAATGAGCAGTTCTTC. The chain uses TRBV30 and TRBJ2-1; 10 bases match TRBD1. Per germline, CDR1 GTSNPN and CDR2 SVGIG (reference sequence). V lost 4 bases, J lost 6 bases, and 9 bases stayed unmatched. The CDR3 totals 15 residues.

V gene TRBV19 combines with J gene TRBJ1-5; D gene uncertain. The CDR3 extends over 16 amino acids. From germline, CDR1 is LNHDA and CDR2 SQIVND (reference sequence). The V gene lost 2 bases and the J gene lost 3 bases, with 14 bases spanning the gap. CDR3 DNA: TGTGCCAGTAGTATATTGGGCCGGAGGGACAATCAGCCCCAGCATTTT. This sequence encodes CASSILGRRDNQPQHF. The variable domain in full, completed from reference TRBV19 and TRBJ1-5, reads DGGITQSPKYLFRKEGQNVTLSCEQNLNHDAMYWYRQDPGQGLRLIYYSQIVNDFQKGDIAEGYSVSREKKESFPLTVTSAQKNPTAFYLCASSILGRRDNQPQHFGDGTRLSIL.

This chain connects TRBV5-1 to TRBJ2-1, with TRBD1 identical over 8 bases. The CDR3 is made up of 14 amino acids. Germline V gene lookup returns CDR1 SGHRS and CDR2 YFSETQ. Losses at the gene ends were 2 bases for V and 8 bases for J; bases not matched to a gene: 6. CDR3 sequence reads: CASSFQGAVDEQFF. The CDR3 coding sequence is TGCGCCAGCAGCTTCCAGGGGGCGGTCGATGAGCAGTTCTTC.

CDR3 residues: CASSNQGVGNQPQHF. As DNA, the CDR3 is TGTGCCAGTAGTAATCAGGGCGTGGGCAATCAGCCCCAGCATTTT. The rearrangement uses TRBV19 and TRBJ1-5, with D possibly TRBD1 on 5 matching bases. V lost 4 bases and J 2 bases, leaving 12 bases between the germline ends. This CDR3 comprises 15 residues. Germline V lookup: CDR1 LNHDA, CDR2 SQIVND (reference sequence).

In this sample, this clone turned up a few times. In nucleotides, the CDR3 is TGTGCCAGCCCTGTCACGGGAAGGACGCCTCTATACGAGCAGTACTTC. It yields the protein CASPVTGRTPLYEQYF. The rearrangement joins TRBV21-1 to TRBJ2-7; TRBD2 reflects the table's D call only, with no check against the DNA. TRBV21-1 is a pseudogene. The CDR3 is 16 residues long.

The chain is built from TRBV6-5 and TRBJ1-5; D may be TRBD1 (5 bases). V was shortened by 4 bases and J by 0 bases, with 10 bases between the two germline ends. Germline loops: CDR1 MNHEY, CDR2 SVGAGI. The CDR3 length is 15 residues. In DNA form, the CDR3 reads TGTGCCAGCAGTTGGGACGGAGATAGCAATCAGCCCCAGCATTTT. Translation gives CASSWDGDSNQPQHF.

This chain links TRBV27 with TRBJ2-3, with 9 positions matching TRBD2. This CDR3 is 17 amino acids long. The V and J ends lost 5 bases and 5 bases, in that order; junction bases with no gene match: 14. Germline loops: CDR1 MNHEY, CDR2 SMNVEV (reference sequence). CDR3 coding DNA: TGTGCCAGCAGTCCGTCAGTTGCGGGGGGGCCAGGAGATACGCAGTATTTT. This sequence encodes CASSPSVAGGPGDTQYF.

The chain has TRBV5-1 and TRBJ2-2, with a possible D match to TRBD1 (6 bases). Germline values: CDR1 SGHRS, CDR2 YFSETQ. The CDR3 is 14 residues long. Trimming pared 3 bases from V and 5 bases from J, leaving 11 bases between. The CDR3 DNA reads TGCGCCAGCAGCTGGATACAGGGTACCGGGGAGCTGTTTTTT. Translating it yields CASSWIQGTGELFF.

V usage is TRBV29-1 and J usage is TRBJ1-4; 7 bases align to TRBD1. The V and J ends lost 3 bases and 7 bases, in that order; junction bases with no gene match: 5. The CDR3 covers 13 residues. Looked up from germline, CDR1 is SQVTM and CDR2 is ANQGSEA. The CDR3: CSVEAAGGEKLFF. The CDR3 DNA reads TGCAGCGTTGAGGCAGCAGGGGGTGAAAAACTGTTTTTT.

This clone was seen more than once but under ten times. V gene TRBV5-4 combines with J gene TRBJ2-5; 13 nucleotides line up with TRBD2. J was trimmed by 6 bases and V by 5 bases; bases with no gene match: 22. CDR1 SGHNT and CDR2 YYREEE come from the germline V gene (reference sequence). This CDR3 has 20 amino acids. CDR3 coding DNA: TGTGCCAGCAGTTACGTATTATTTGGACTAGCGGGAGATGTTCGAAAGACCCAGTACTTC. Amino acids: CASSYVLFGLAGDVRKTQYF.

The rearrangement links TRBV11-2 to TRBJ1-4; D remains ambiguous. In germline, CDR1 is SGHAT, CDR2 FQNNGV. The CDR3 length is 12 residues. Trimming left V 4 bases short and J 4 bases short, with 4 bases between. The chain's CDR3 is CASSSSNEKLFF. The CDR3, as DNA: TGTGCCAGCAGCTCAAGTAATGAAAAACTGTTTTTT.

CDR3 DNA sequence: TGTGCCAGCAGAACAGGTCCCAGCCCTAATGAAAAACTGTTTTTT. Protein: CASRTGPSPNEKLFF. The rearrangement links TRBV6-5 to TRBJ1-4; D might be TRBD1 (5 bases). Germline CDR1 MNHEY, CDR2 SVGAGI. V lost 6 bases and J lost 3, with 14 bases in between. The CDR3 extends over 15 amino acids.

The chain carries TRBV7-9 and TRBJ2-1, with D possibly being TRBD2 (5 bases). The CDR3 is made up of 15 amino acids. V was clipped by 7 bases and J by 6 bases, with 19 bases between them. CDR1 and CDR2 from the germline V gene are SEHNR and FQNEAQ (reference sequence). The CDR3 DNA follows: TGTGCCAGCATCCTTAACACACAGCGGACCAATGAGCAGTTCTTC. Residues: CASILNTQRTNEQFF.

The V call is TRBV5-1, the J call TRBJ2-1; 11 bases fit TRBD1. Germline assignment: CDR1 SGHRS and CDR2 YFSETQ. V trimming: 0 bases; J trimming: 9 bases; junction bases outside the gene matches: 2. The CDR3 runs 14 residues. The CDR3: CASSLGTGGSEQFF. The CDR3 region has the DNA TGCGCCAGCAGCTTGGGGACAGGGGGCAGTGAGCAGTTCTTC.

The chain couples TRBV4-2 to TRBJ1-5, with a tentative D call TRBD1 (6 bases). This CDR3 is 14 amino acids long. Germline values: CDR1 LGHNA, CDR2 YNFKEQ. V lost 3 bases and J lost 6, with 12 bases in between. The CDR3 protein is CASSQTGWGQPQHF. In DNA form, the CDR3 reads TGTGCCAGCAGCCAGACAGGCTGGGGTCAGCCCCAGCATTTT.

The chain carries TRBV3-1 (or the pseudogene TRBV3-2) and TRBJ1-1; D not resolved. Germline CDR1 LGHDT, CDR2 YNNKEL (reference sequence). Trimming removed 4 bases from V and 1 base from J, with 13 bases in between. The CDR3 spans 15 residues. The CDR3 nucleotides read TGTGCCAGCAGCCCCGAACGACCCAGGAACACTGAAGCTTTCTTT. Amino acids: CASSPERPRNTEAFF.

The chain joins TRBV18 to TRBJ1-1, with a tentative D call TRBD1 (5 bases). Looked up from germline, CDR1 is KGHSH and CDR2 is LQKENI. V gave up 4 bases and J gave up 5 bases, with 14 bases separating them. The CDR3 runs to 14 residues. CDR3 sequence: CASSQQPGRTEAFF. The DNA of the CDR3 is TGTGCCAGCTCACAACAACCGGGACGGACTGAAGCTTTCTTT.